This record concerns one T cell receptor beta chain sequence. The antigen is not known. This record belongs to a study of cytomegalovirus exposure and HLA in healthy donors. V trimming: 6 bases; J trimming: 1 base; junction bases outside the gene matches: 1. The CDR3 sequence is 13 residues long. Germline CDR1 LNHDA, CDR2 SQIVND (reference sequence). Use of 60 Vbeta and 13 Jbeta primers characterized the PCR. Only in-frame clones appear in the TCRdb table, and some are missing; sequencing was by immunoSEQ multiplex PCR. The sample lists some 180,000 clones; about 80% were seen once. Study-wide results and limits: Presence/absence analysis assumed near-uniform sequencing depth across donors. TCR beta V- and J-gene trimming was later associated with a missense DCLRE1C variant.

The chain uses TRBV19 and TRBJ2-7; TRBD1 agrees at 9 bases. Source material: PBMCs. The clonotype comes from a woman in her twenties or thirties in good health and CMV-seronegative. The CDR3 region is CASRDRGSYEQYF. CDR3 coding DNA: TGTGCCAGTAGGGACAGGGGATCCTACGAGCAGTACTTC.